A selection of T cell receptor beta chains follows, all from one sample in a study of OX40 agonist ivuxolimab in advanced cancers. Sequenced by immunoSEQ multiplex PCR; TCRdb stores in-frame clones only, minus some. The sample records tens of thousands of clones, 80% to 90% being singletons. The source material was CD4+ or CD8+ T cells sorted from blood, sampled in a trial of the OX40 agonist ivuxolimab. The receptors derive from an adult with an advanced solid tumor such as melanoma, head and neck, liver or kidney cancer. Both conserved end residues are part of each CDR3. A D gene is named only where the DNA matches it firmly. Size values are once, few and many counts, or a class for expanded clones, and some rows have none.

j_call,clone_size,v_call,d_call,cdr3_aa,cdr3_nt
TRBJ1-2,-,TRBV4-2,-,CASSQAGQDYGYTF,TGTGCCAGCAGCCAAGCGGGACAAGACTATGGCTACACCTTC
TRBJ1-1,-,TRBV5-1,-,CASSTNPRTGNTEAFF,TGCGCCAGCAGCACGAACCCCCGGACGGGAAACACTGAAGCTTTCTTT
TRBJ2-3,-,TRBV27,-,CASSLSASYTDTQYF,TGTGCCAGCAGTTTAAGTGCTTCGTACACAGATACGCAGTATTTT
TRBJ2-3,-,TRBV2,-,CASRRASGSTDTQYF,TGTGCCAGCAGACGCGCGTCGGGGAGCACAGATACGCAGTATTTT
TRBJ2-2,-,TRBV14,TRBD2,CASSVLAVTGELFF,TGTGCCAGCAGCGTACTAGCGGTCACCGGGGAGCTGTTTTTT
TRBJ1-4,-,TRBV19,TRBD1,CASSIKAGGTANEKLFF,TGTGCCAGTAGTATCAAGGCAGGGGGCACGGCTAATGAAAAACTGTTTTTT
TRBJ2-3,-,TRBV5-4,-,CASSLRLTSTDTQYF,TGTGCCAGCAGCTTGAGACTCACCAGCACAGATACGCAGTATTTT
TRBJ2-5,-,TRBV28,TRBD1,CASSFQIQQGGGETQYF,TGTGCCAGCAGTTTCCAAATTCAACAGGGGGGAGGTGAGACCCAGTACTTC
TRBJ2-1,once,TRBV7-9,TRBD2,CATGTSGRATAVGEQFF,TGTGCCACCGGGACTAGCGGGAGGGCCACGGCCGTGGGTGAGCAGTTCTTC
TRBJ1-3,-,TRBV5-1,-,CASSLDSGSGNTIYF,TGTGCCAGCAGCTTGGATTCGGGCTCTGGAAACACCATATATTTT
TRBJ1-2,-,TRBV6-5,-,CASSSAGSIYGYTF,TGTGCCAGCAGTTCGGCAGGGTCCATCTATGGCTACACCTTC
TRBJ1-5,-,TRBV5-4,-,CASSLQDTNQPQHF,TGTGCCAGCAGCTTGCAGGACACAAATCAGCCCCAGCATTTT
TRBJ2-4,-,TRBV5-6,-,CASTRVAGAGGNYIQYF,TGTGCCAGCACCCGCGTAGCAGGGGCAGGAGGTAATTACATTCAGTACTTC
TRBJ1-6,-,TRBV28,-,CASIGQGTNNSPLHF,TGTGCCAGTATAGGGCAGGGGACGAATAATTCACCCCTCCACTTT
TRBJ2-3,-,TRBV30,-,CAWYPGQSTDTQYF,TGTGCCTGGTACCCGGGACAAAGCACAGATACGCAGTATTTT
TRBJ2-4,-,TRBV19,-,CATTGRNAKNIQYF,TGTGCCACAACAGGGAGGAATGCCAAAAACATTCAGTACTTC
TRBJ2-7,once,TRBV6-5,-,CASSYNRATYEQYF,TGTGCCAGCAGTTACAACAGGGCCACCTACGAGCAGTACTTC
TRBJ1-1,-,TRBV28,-,CASSLSGPTGKNTEAFF,TGTGCCAGCAGTTTATCCGGACCCACAGGGAAGAACACTGAAGCTTTCTTT
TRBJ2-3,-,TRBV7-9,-,CASGESSTDTQYF,TGTGCCAGCGGGGAATCTAGCACAGATACGCAGTATTTT
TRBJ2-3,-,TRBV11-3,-,CASSSLDYFTDTQYF,TGTGCCAGCAGCTCGCTTGACTATTTCACAGATACGCAGTATTTT
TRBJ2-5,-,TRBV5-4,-,CASSWRDFQETQYF,TGTGCCAGCAGCTGGCGAGATTTCCAAGAGACCCAGTACTTC
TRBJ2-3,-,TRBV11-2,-,CASSLIGASDTQYF,TGTGCCAGCAGCTTAATCGGGGCATCAGATACGCAGTATTTT
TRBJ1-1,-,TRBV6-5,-,CASSYFGARAEAFF,TGTGCCAGCAGTTACTTCGGGGCTCGTGCTGAAGCTTTCTTT
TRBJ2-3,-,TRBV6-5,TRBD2,CASSSLAGGWTDTQYF,TGTGCCAGCAGTTCGTTAGCGGGGGGTTGGACAGATACGCAGTATTTT
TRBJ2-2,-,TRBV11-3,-,CASSLENTGELFF,TGTGCCAGCAGCTTAGAGAACACCGGGGAGCTGTTTTTT
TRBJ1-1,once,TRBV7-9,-,CASSFDRGAEAFF,TGTGCCAGCAGCTTTGATAGAGGTGCTGAAGCTTTCTTT
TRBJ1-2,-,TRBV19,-,CASSSPGQTHDPMGYTF,TGTGCCAGTAGTTCCCCTGGGCAGACGCACGATCCTATGGGCTACACCTTC
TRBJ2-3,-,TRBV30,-,CAWSNYGASSTDTQYF,TGTGCCTGGAGCAACTACGGGGCGTCTAGCACAGATACGCAGTATTTT
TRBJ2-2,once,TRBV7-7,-,CASSRLSDGTGELFF,TGTGCTAGCAGCCGACTCTCGGATGGCACCGGGGAGCTGTTTTTT
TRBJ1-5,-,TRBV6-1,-,CASSATDRNQPQHF,TGTGCCAGCAGTGCGACTGACCGCAATCAGCCCCAGCATTTT
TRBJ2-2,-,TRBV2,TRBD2,CASRRGGVTNTGELFF,TGTGCCAGCAGGCGTGGGGGGGTGACGAACACCGGGGAGCTGTTTTTT
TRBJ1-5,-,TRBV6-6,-,CASSYLGGEGPQHF,TGTGCCAGCAGTTACTTGGGGGGCGAGGGGCCCCAGCATTTT
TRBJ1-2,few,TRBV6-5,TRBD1,CASSYFGGRGEGYTF,TGTGCCAGCAGTTACTTTGGGGGCAGGGGGGAAGGCTACACCTTC
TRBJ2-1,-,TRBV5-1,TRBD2,CASSLSGGSYNEQFF,TGCGCCAGCAGCCTGAGCGGGGGGAGTTACAATGAGCAGTTCTTC
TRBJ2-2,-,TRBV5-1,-,CASSLPPGVTGELFF,TGCGCCAGCAGCTTGCCCCCGGGCGTCACCGGGGAGCTGTTTTTT
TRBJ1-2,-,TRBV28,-,CASSVAYGYTF,TGTGCCAGCAGTGTTGCCTATGGCTACACCTTC